Below are 21 T cell receptor beta chains sequenced from a single sample in a study of cytomegalovirus exposure and HLA in healthy donors. The PCR ran on 60 Vbeta and 13 Jbeta primers. Only in-frame clones appear in the TCRdb table, and some are missing; sequencing was by immunoSEQ multiplex PCR. The table includes approximately 100,000 clones, around 80% detected once. The sequenced material came from PBMCs. The receptors stem from a woman in her fifties or sixties in good health and CMV-seropositive.

The rearrangement links TRBV6-5 to TRBJ1-1, with TRBD1 as a possible D gene (6 bases). Trimming took 8 bases from V and 4 from J, leaving 11 bases between them. Germline V gene lookup returns CDR1 MNHEY and CDR2 SVGAGI. The CDR3 runs to 12 residues. CDR3 bases: TGTGCCAGCTGCAGGGGTAGCACTGAAGCTTTCTTT. It translates to CASCRGSTEAFF.

V and J are TRBV19 and TRBJ2-7; D may be TRBD2 (5 bases). The CDR3 runs to 15 residues. Germline-derived CDR1 and CDR2 are LNHDA and SQIVND (reference sequence). The V and J ends lost 0 bases and 6 bases respectively, with 15 bases between them. CDR3 residues: CASSIEGLPGSEQYF. The CDR3 DNA follows: TGTGCCAGTAGTATAGAGGGCCTACCGGGGAGCGAGCAGTACTTC.

The chain carries TRBV6-5 and TRBJ1-5; D not certain. In germline, CDR1 is MNHEY, CDR2 SVGAGI. V was clipped by 5 bases and J by 1 base, with 9 bases between them. The CDR3 is 14 residues long. The CDR3 reads CASSRDTSNQPQHF. CDR3 coding DNA: TGTGCCAGCAGTCGTGACACGAGCAATCAGCCCCAGCATTTT.

The chain joins TRBV19 to TRBJ1-1; a weak D match, TRBD1 (6 bases). This CDR3 contains 13 residues. Germline V gives CDR1 LNHDA, CDR2 SQIVND (reference sequence). V lost 6 bases and J 2 bases, leaving 10 bases between the germline ends. CDR3 DNA sequence: TGTGCCAGTAGGGGGGACATAAACACTGAAGCTTTCTTT. Translating gives CASRGDINTEAFF. Filled out from reference TRBV19 and TRBJ1-1, the complete variable domain reads DGGITQSPKYLFRKEGQNVTLSCEQNLNHDAMYWYRQDPGQGLRLIYYSQIVNDFQKGDIAEGYSVSREKKESFPLTVTSAQKNPTAFYLCASRGDINTEAFFGQGTRLTVV.

The chain combines TRBV19 with TRBJ2-7; 11 bases agree with TRBD1. This CDR3 comprises 14 residues. The trim removed 6 bases at V and 4 bases at J, leaving 5 bases unmatched. Germline V gives CDR1 LNHDA, CDR2 SQIVND (reference sequence). The CDR3 DNA reads as TGTGCCAGTAGCCCAGGGACAGGGGGGTACGAGCAGTACTTC. Its protein product is CASSPGTGGYEQYF.

This chain links TRBV19 with TRBJ1-6; D may be TRBD1 (5 bases). V was shortened by 5 bases and J by 13 bases, with 15 bases between the two germline ends. Germline V gene lookup returns CDR1 LNHDA and CDR2 SQIVND (reference sequence). The CDR3 totals 13 residues. CDR3 coding DNA: TGTGCCAGTAGTCCAGACCCACGGGGGCCCCTCCACTTT. It specifies CASSPDPRGPLHF.

This sequence joins TRBV2 and TRBJ2-3; no clear D gene. The CDR3 has 13 amino acids. Trimming shortened V by 3 bases and J by 7 bases, and 11 bases separated the two germline ends. CDR1 and CDR2 (germline): SNHLY, FYNNEI. In nucleotides, the CDR3 is TGTGCCAGCAGTGACCCCTCCCTTAATACGCAGTATTTT. It yields the protein CASSDPSLNTQYF. Full variable domain (rest looked up from reference TRBV2 and TRBJ2-3): EPEVTQTPSHQVTQMGQEVILRCVPISNHLYFYWYRQILGQKVEFLVSFYNNEISEKSEIFDDQFSVERPDGSNFTLKIRSTKLEDSAMYFCASSDPSLNTQYFGPGTRLTVL.

Points on this clone: A junction boundary mismatches the germline segment, possibly from a read error. The chain combines TRBV29-1 with TRBJ1-1; TRBD1 might be the D (6 bases). The CDR3 contains 15 residues. Germline values: CDR1 SQVTM, CDR2 ANQGSEA. This CDR3 reads CSVADTGLWNTEAFF. In nucleotides, the CDR3 is TGCAGTGTTGCGGATACAGGGCTTTGGAACACTGAAGCTTTCTTT.

As to this clone: Germline is not matched at one junction end, which may reflect a read error. The chain combines TRBV7-9 with TRBJ2-7, with D unclear. Germline CDR1 SEHNR, CDR2 FQNEAQ (reference sequence). The CDR3 is 12 amino acids. The CDR3 loop reads CSSSSGAYEQYF. CDR3 bases: TGTTCCAGCAGCTCCGGAGCCTACGAGCAGTACTTC. Together with reference TRBV7-9 and TRBJ2-7, the CDR3 gives the full variable domain: DTGVSQNPRHKITKRGQNVTFRCDPISEHNRLYWYRQTLGQGPEFLTYFQNEAQLEKSRLLSDRFSAERPKGSFSTLEIQRTEQGDSAMYLCSSSSGAYEQYFGPGTRLTVT.

CDR3 residues: CASSSLDRGKGNTIYF. Written as DNA, the CDR3 is TGTGCCAGCAGCTCTCTGGACAGGGGGAAAGGAAACACCATATATTTT. V gene TRBV7-9 combines with J gene TRBJ1-3; 10 bases are a match to TRBD1. With 4 bases clipped from V and 4 bases from J, the junction kept 7 bases outside the gene matches. The CDR3 sequence is 16 residues long. Germline V gene data show CDR1 as SEHNR and CDR2 as FQNEAQ (reference sequence). Filled out from reference TRBV7-9 and TRBJ1-3, the complete variable domain reads DTGVSQNPRHKITKRGQNVTFRCDPISEHNRLYWYRQTLGQGPEFLTYFQNEAQLEKSRLLSDRFSAERPKGSFSTLEIQRTEQGDSAMYLCASSSLDRGKGNTIYFGEGSWLTVV.

CDR3 amino acids: CASRPTGRHYEQYF. The CDR3 bases are TGTGCCAGCAGGCCGACAGGGAGACACTACGAGCAGTACTTC. The chain joins TRBV27 to TRBJ2-5, with TRBD1 identical over 7 bases. The end of the DNA fits TRBJ2-7 better, so the J call may be wrong. Germline V gene sequence: CDR1 MNHEY, CDR2 SMNVEV (reference sequence). The CDR3 runs to 14 residues.

The J gene is TRBJ1-1, the V gene TRBV25-1, with TRBD1 matching over 7 bases. This CDR3 has 14 amino acids. CDR1 is MGHDK, CDR2 SYGVNS, per germline. V dropped 5 bases and J dropped 4; count of bases not matched to a gene: 7. The CDR3, as DNA: TGTGCCAGCAGTACAGACAGGGTGGGCACTGAAGCTTTCTTT. Its translation: CASSTDRVGTEAFF.

The gene calls are TRBV30 and TRBJ1-1; D gene ambiguous. The length of the CDR3 is 15 residues. Germline V gene sequence: CDR1 GTSNPN, CDR2 SVGIG (reference sequence). V was shortened by 2 bases and J by 0 bases, with 13 bases between the two germline ends. The CDR3 is CAWSILASLNTEAFF. In nucleotides, the CDR3 is TGTGCCTGGAGTATTTTAGCATCGTTGAACACTGAAGCTTTCTTT.

This chain links TRBV7-9 with TRBJ1-1, with TRBD1 as a possible D gene (5 bases). The CDR3 has 14 residues. Germline loops: CDR1 SEHNR, CDR2 FQNEAQ (reference sequence). Trimming removed 5 bases from V and 8 bases from J, with 18 bases in between. The chain's CDR3 is CASSLSPDRAEAFF. The CDR3 DNA is TGTGCCAGCAGCCTCTCTCCAGACAGAGCGGAAGCTTTCTTT.

Here the CDR3 reads CASMYPGVSNTEAFF. Written as DNA, the CDR3 is TGTGCCAGCATGTATCCGGGGGTGAGCAACACTGAAGCTTTCTTT. This rearrangement joins TRBV6-1 to TRBJ1-1, with a possible D match to TRBD1 (5 bases). The CDR3 has 15 amino acids. Per the germline V gene, CDR1 is MNHNS and CDR2 is SASEGT. The V and J ends lost 7 bases and 2 bases respectively, with 17 bases between them.

The V call is TRBV6-5, the J call TRBJ2-1, with 12 bases that match TRBD2. CDR3 size: 15 residues. V lost 6 bases to trimming and J lost 2 bases; unmatched junction nucleotides: 2. Germline V CDR1 and CDR2: MNHEY, SVGAGI. The CDR3 nucleotides read TGTGCCAGCAGCTCTAGCGGGAGGGCCTACAATGAGCAGTTCTTC. Translating gives CASSSSGRAYNEQFF.

The V gene is TRBV25-1, the J gene TRBJ1-1, with D possibly TRBD1 on 6 matching bases. Trimming cost V 9 bases and J 0 bases, with 17 bases left between them. This CDR3 has 15 residues. Germline V CDR1 and CDR2: MGHDK, SYGVNS. CDR3 loop: CASTETGLMNTEAFF. DNA for the CDR3: TGTGCCAGTACCGAAACAGGGCTCATGAACACTGAAGCTTTCTTT.

This chain links TRBV23-1 with TRBJ1-5, with 8 bases fitting TRBD1. TRBV23-1 is designated an ORF whose function remains uncertain. The CDR3 is made up of 14 amino acids. J was trimmed by 4 bases and V by 4 bases; bases with no gene match: 3. For the CDR3, the DNA is TGCGCCAGCAGTCGCAGGGGGCCTAATCAGCCCCAGCATTTT. This translates into CASSRRGPNQPQHF.

The chain couples TRBV5-5 to TRBJ1-4; 7 nucleotides align to TRBD1. CDR3 length: 14 residues. Germline CDR1 SGHKS, CDR2 YYEKEE (reference sequence). Trimming cost V 2 bases and J 3 bases; bases outside gene matches: 1. CDR3 in DNA: TGTGCCAGCAGCTTAAGGGGGCCTAATGAAAAACTGTTTTTT. Protein sequence: CASSLRGPNEKLFF.

The chain carries TRBV7-9 and TRBJ1-2; tentatively, D is TRBD1 (5 bases). This CDR3 has 11 amino acids. CDR1 and CDR2 from the germline V gene are SEHNR and FQNEAQ (reference sequence). V was cut by 7 bases and J by 8 bases, with 11 bases left in between. The CDR3 DNA follows: TGTGCCAGCACCAGGGCCCTGGGCTACACCTTC. This gives the protein CASTRALGYTF. Filled out from reference TRBV7-9 and TRBJ1-2, the complete variable domain reads DTGVSQNPRHKITKRGQNVTFRCDPISEHNRLYWYRQTLGQGPEFLTYFQNEAQLEKSRLLSDRFSAERPKGSFSTLEIQRTEQGDSAMYLCASTRALGYTFGSGTRLTVV.

The chain recombines TRBV6-5 with TRBJ1-1; maybe TRBD1 (6 bases). Trimming shortened V by 0 bases and J by 4 bases, and 12 bases separated the two germline ends. This CDR3 has 15 residues. CDR1 and CDR2 from the germline V gene are MNHEY and SVGAGI. The CDR3 sequence is CASSYSKGQGTEAFF. CDR3 DNA sequence: TGTGCCAGCAGTTACTCGAAGGGACAAGGCACTGAAGCTTTCTTT.